This TCR beta chain was obtained from a study of PD-L1 blockade in urothelial cancer. Study information: Timepoints chosen for blood analysis were 3 weeks (second dose) and 6 weeks after treatment start. The median number of T cells present in blood samples was about 140,000.

Using immunoSEQ multiplex PCR, the repertoire was profiled, and TCRdb retains in-frame clones only, with some absent. Of around 92,000 clones listed, roughly 90% are singletons. CDR3 length: 14 amino acids. In germline, CDR1 is SGHRS, CDR2 YFSETQ. With 2 bases removed from V and 15 bases from J, the gap between germline ends came to 21 bases. The sample's time point: pretreatment peripheral blood. Locally advanced or metastatic urothelial carcinoma affected all patients. This chain connects TRBV5-1 to TRBJ2-1; D is perhaps TRBD1 (6 bases). The receptor's source is a woman older than 75 with urothelial cancer. The material was PBMCs, obtained around atezolizumab (anti-PD-L1) treatment. The CDR3 DNA is TGCGCCAGCAGCTTAATACAGGGTTCCCGCCTGGCGTTCTTC. Translated, it gives CASSLIQGSRLAFF.